Ten or more counts support the clone carrying this TCR beta chain. The sample belongs to a study of CD8 T cells in ankylosing spondylitis. Germline V CDR1 and CDR2: SGHRS, YFSETQ. This CDR3 has 16 residues. The V end lost 2 bases, the J end lost 2 bases, and 13 bases lay between the germline ends. TCRdb ran MiXCR on the 5' RACE reads and lists one entry per CDR3 protein. The sample holds 200,000 to 250,000 distinct CDR3 sequences; around a quarter are singletons and the top ten take less than 8.5%. The specimen was blood, either unsorted or a sorted T cell fraction (not recorded which). J is TRBJ2-2 and V is TRBV5-1; D might be TRBD1 (6 bases). The receptor comes from a male donor with ankylosing spondylitis or in good health (not recorded which). CDR3 residues: CASSFGQRINTGELFF. The CDR3 bases are TGCGCCAGCAGCTTTGGACAGAGGATTAACACCGGGGAGCTGTTTTTT.